The TCR beta chain described here comes from a study of glioma-infiltrating T cells after dendritic cell vaccination. Noted time point: after dendritic cell vaccination, including at tumor progression/relapse. Libraries were prepared by immunoSEQ multiplex PCR; TCRdb keeps only in-frame clonotypes and omits some of them. Of approximately 92,000 clones listed, 65% to 85% are singletons. J was trimmed by 2 bases and V by 1 base; bases with no gene match: 0. Germline V gives CDR1 SGHVS, CDR2 FQNEAQ. CDR3 length: 14 amino acids. The sample in question was blood, obtained after dendritic cell vaccination. The chain recombines TRBV7-8 with TRBJ2-5; 8 nucleotides match TRBD1. The receptor comes from a human donor with glioblastoma. The CDR3 region has the DNA TGTGCCAGCAGCTTAGGACAGGGGCAAGAGACCCAGTACTTC. Translated: CASSLGQGQETQYF.